The sample holds a few counts of the clone carrying this T cell receptor (beta chain). The antigen remains unidentified. The record originates from a study of cytomegalovirus exposure and HLA in healthy donors. Study findings and constraints: A classifier reportedly called cytomegalovirus status with high sensitivity and specificity.

V lost 2 bases and J lost 9; bases outside the gene matches: 13. The CDR3 has 17 residues. CDR1 LGHNA and CDR2 YSLEER come from the germline V gene. PCR was performed using 60 Vbeta and 13 Jbeta primers. Sequencing used immunoSEQ multiplex PCR; TCRdb keeps in-frame clones, though not all of them. The sample holds 110,000 or so clones, roughly 70% seen once. The chain has TRBV4-3 and TRBJ1-4, with 9 bases aligning to TRBD1. Sample: PBMCs. This TCR was recovered from a woman aged 40 to 50 in good health and CMV-seropositive. The CDR3 region is CASSQFSSGTGTKKLFF. CDR3 DNA: TGCGCCAGCAGCCAATTCTCCTCGGGGACAGGGACTAAAAAACTGTTTTTT.